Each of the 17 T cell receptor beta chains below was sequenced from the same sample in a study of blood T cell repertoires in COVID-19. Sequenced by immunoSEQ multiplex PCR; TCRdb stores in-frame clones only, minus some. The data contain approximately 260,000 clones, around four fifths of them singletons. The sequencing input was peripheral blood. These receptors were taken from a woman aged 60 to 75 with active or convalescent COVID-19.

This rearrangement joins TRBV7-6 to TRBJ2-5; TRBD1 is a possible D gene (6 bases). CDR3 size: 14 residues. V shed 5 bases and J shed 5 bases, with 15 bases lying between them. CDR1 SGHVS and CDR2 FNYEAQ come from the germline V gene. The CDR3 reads CASSDGQYPETQYF. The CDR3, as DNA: TGTGCCAGCAGCGATGGACAGTACCCGGAGACCCAGTACTTC.

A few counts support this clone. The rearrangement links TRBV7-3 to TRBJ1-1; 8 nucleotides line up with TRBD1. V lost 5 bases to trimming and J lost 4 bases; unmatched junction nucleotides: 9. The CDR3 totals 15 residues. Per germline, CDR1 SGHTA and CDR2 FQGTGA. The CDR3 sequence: CASSPRQGMGTEAFF. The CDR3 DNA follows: TGTGCCAGCAGCCCGAGACAGGGGATGGGCACTGAAGCTTTCTTT.

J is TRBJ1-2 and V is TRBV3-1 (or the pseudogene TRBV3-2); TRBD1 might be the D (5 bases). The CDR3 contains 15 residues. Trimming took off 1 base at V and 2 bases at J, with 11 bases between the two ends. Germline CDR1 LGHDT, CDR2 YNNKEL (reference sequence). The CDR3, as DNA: TGTGCCAGCAGCCAAGCAAGTAGGGGCAACTATGGCTACACCTTC. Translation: CASSQASRGNYGYTF.

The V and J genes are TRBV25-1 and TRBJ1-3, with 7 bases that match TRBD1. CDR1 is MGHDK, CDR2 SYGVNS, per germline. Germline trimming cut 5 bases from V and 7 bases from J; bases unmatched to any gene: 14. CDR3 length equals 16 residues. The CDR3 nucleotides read TGTGCCAGCAGTCCCCTCCGACAGGGAGGTACGAACACCATATATTTT. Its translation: CASSPLRQGGTNTIYF.

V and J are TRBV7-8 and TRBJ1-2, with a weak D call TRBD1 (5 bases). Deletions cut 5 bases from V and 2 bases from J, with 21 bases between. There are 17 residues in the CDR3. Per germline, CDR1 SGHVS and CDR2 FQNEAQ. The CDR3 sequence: CASSLLGGEGPNYGYTF. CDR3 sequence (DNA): TGTGCCAGCAGCCTACTAGGAGGGGAAGGGCCGAACTATGGCTACACCTTC.

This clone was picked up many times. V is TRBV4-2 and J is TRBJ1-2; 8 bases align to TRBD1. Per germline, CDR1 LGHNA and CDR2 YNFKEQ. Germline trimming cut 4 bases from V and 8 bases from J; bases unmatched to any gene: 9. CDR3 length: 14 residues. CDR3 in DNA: TGTGCCAGCAGCCCGGACAGGGAACTATCCGGCTACACCTTC. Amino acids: CASSPDRELSGYTF.

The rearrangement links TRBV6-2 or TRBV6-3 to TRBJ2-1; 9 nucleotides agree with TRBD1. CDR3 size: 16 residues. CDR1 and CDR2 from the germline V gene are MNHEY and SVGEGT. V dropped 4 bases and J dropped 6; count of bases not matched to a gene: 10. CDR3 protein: CASSSPRDRAGNEQFF. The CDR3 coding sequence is TGTGCCAGCAGTTCCCCCCGGGACAGGGCTGGCAATGAGCAGTTCTTC.

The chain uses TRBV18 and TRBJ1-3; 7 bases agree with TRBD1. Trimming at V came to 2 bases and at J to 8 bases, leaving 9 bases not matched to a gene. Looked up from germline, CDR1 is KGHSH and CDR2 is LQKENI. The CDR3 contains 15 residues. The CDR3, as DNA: TGTGCCAGCTCACCAAACACCGAGGGGGCGGACACCATATATTTT. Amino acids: CASSPNTEGADTIYF.

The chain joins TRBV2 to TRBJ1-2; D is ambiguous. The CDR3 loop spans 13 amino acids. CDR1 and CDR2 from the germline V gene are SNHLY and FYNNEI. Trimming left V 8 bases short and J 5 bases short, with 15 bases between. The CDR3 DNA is TGTGCCAGCTCAATGTTGACTGATTATGGCTACACCTTC. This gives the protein CASSMLTDYGYTF.

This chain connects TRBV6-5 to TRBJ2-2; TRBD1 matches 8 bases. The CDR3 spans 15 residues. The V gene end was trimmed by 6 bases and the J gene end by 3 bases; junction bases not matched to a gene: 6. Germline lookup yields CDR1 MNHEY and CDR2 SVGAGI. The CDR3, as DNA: TGTGCCAGCAGGGTTGGGGACAGGCACACCGGGGAGCTGTTTTTT. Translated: CASRVGDRHTGELFF.

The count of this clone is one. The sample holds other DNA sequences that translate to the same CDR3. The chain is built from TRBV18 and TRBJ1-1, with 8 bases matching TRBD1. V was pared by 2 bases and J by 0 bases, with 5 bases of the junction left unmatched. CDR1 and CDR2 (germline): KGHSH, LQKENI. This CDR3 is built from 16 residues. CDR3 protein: CASSPRTGYMNTEAFF. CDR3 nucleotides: TGTGCCAGCTCACCAAGGACAGGGTATATGAACACTGAAGCTTTCTTT.

The DNA for the CDR3 is TGCGCCAGCAAGGGAGATAGTTTAGAGACCCAGTACTTC. Its protein product is CASKGDSLETQYF. The chain recombines TRBV10-2 with TRBJ2-5; maybe TRBD2 (5 bases). This CDR3 is built from 13 residues. Germline V gene data show CDR1 as WSHSY and CDR2 as SAAADI. The V end was cut by 7 bases, the J end by 4 bases, with 13 bases between.

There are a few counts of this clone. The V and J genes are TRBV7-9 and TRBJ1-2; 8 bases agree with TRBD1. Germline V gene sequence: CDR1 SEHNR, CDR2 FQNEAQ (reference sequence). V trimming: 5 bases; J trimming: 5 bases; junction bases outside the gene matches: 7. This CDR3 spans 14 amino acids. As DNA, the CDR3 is TGTGCCAGCAGCGGGGGGACAGGAGAATATGGCTACACCTTC. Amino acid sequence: CASSGGTGEYGYTF.

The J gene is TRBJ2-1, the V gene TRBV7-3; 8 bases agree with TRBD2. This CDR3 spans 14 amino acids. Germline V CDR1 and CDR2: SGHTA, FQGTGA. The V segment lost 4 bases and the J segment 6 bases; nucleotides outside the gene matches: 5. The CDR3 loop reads CASSSGGGSNEQFF. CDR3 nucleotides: TGTGCCAGCAGCTCAGGCGGGGGGAGCAATGAGCAGTTCTTC.

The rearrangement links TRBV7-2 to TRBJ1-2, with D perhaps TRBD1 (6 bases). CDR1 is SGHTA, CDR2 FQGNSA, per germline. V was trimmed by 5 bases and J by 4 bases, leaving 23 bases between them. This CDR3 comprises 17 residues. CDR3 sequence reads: CASSLELQGQGRYGYTF. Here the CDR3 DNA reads TGTGCCAGCAGCCTAGAATTACAGGGTCAGGGCCGCTATGGCTACACCTTC.

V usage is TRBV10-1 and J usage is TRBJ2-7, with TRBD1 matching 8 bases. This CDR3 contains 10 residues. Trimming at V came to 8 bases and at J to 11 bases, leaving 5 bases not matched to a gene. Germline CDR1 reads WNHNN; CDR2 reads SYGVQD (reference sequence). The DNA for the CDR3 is TGCGCCAGCCCTGAGGACAGGGAGTACTTC. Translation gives CASPEDREYF.

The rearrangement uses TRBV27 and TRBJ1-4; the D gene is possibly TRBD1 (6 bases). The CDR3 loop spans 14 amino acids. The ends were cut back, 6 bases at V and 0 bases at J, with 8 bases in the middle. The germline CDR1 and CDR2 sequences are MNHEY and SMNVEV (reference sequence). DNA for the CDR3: TGTGCCAGCAGACGGGACACAACTAATGAAAAACTGTTTTTT. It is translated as CASRRDTTNEKLFF.